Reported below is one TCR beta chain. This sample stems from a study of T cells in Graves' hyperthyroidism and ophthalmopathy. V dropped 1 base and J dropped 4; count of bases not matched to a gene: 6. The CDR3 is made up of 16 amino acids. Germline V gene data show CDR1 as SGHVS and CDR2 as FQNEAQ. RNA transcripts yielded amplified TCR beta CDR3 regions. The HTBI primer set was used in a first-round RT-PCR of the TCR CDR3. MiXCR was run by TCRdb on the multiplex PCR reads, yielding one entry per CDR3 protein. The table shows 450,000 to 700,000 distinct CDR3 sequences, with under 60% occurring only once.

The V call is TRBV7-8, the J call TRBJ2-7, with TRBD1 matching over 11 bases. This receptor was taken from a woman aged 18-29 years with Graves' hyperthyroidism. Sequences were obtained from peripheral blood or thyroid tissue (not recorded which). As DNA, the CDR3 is TGTGCCAGCAGCTTAGAGCGGACAGGGGGCTATTACGAGCAGTACTTC. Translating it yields CASSLERTGGYYEQYF.